What follows are 23 T cell receptor beta chains derived from one specimen sequenced in a study of blood T cell repertoires in COVID-19. TCRdb keeps only in-frame clones here, not all; method: immunoSEQ multiplex PCR. The table lists 350,000 to 450,000 clones, 70% to 90% of them singletons. The sample taken for sequencing was peripheral blood. The source is a human donor in a cohort sampled during active COVID-19.

V and J are TRBV9 and TRBJ1-2; D is perhaps TRBD1 (5 bases). The CDR3 covers 15 residues. Looked up from germline, CDR1 is SGDLS and CDR2 is YYNGEE. V gave up 0 bases and J gave up 7 bases, with 16 bases separating them. The CDR3 nucleotides read TGTGCCAGCAGCGTAGGTGACCGTCTAGGGGCTGGCTACACCTTC. As protein: CASSVGDRLGAGYTF.

This chain links TRBV6-2 or TRBV6-3 with TRBJ2-1, with a possible D match to TRBD2 (6 bases). Germline V gene sequence: CDR1 MNHEY, CDR2 SVGEGT. V lost 1 base, J lost 5 bases, and 15 bases lay in between. This CDR3 comprises 16 residues. The CDR3 DNA follows: TGTGCCAGCAGTTACTTGGGACTTCAAAAAAACAATGAGCAGTTCTTC. It yields the protein CASSYLGLQKNNEQFF.

V usage is TRBV30 and J usage is TRBJ2-1, with 16 bases lining up with TRBD2. The CDR3 extends over 14 amino acids. Germline CDR1 GTSNPN, CDR2 SVGIG (reference sequence). The V and J ends lost 3 bases and 12 bases, in that order; junction bases with no gene match: 5. The CDR3 nucleotides are TGTGCCTGGAGCGCCGGGACTAGCGGGGGGGCGCAGTTCTTC. It codes for CAWSAGTSGGAQFF.

The chain combines TRBV6-6 with TRBJ1-2; tentatively, D is TRBD1 (5 bases). Trimming left V 0 bases short and J 6 bases short, with 14 bases between. The CDR3 consists of 15 residues. Germline-derived CDR1 and CDR2 are MNHNY and SVGAGI (reference sequence). The CDR3 coding sequence is TGTGCCAGCAGTTACTCGTCCGGGACTTTAGATGGCTACACCTTC. Protein: CASSYSSGTLDGYTF.

The chain has TRBV7-3 and TRBJ2-3, with D unclear. The CDR3 length is 17 residues. V was pared by 4 bases and J by 0 bases, with 17 bases between. The V gene's germline CDR1 is SGHTA and CDR2 FQGTGA. This CDR3 reads CASSSPNGSMSTDTQYF. The CDR3, as DNA: TGTGCCAGCAGCTCCCCGAACGGTTCCATGAGCACAGATACGCAGTATTTT.

The chain uses TRBV30 and TRBJ2-7; 9 nucleotides align to TRBD2. Germline values: CDR1 GTSNPN, CDR2 SVGIG (reference sequence). Losses at the gene ends were 0 bases for V and 2 bases for J; bases not matched to a gene: 8. CDR3 length equals 16 residues. The CDR3 DNA reads TGTGCCTGGAGTGTACGGCTAGCGGGGTCCCCCTACGAGCAGTACTTC. The encoded protein is CAWSVRLAGSPYEQYF.

Concerning this clone: The identical CDR3 is also encoded by other nucleotide sequences in the sample. V and J are TRBV24-1 and TRBJ2-3; no clear D. The CDR3 contains 12 residues. With 4 bases removed from V and 3 bases from J, the gap between germline ends came to 4 bases. Germline V gives CDR1 KGHDR, CDR2 SFDVKD. CDR3 loop: CATSDRTDTQYF. The CDR3, as DNA: TGTGCCACCAGTGACAGAACAGATACGCAGTATTTT.

The chain joins TRBV3-1 (or the pseudogene TRBV3-2) to TRBJ2-2, with 7 bases matching TRBD2. Germline-derived CDR1 and CDR2 are LGHDT and YNNKEL (reference sequence). The junction had 9 bases not matched to a gene; V was cut back by 0 bases and J by 5 bases. This CDR3 contains 17 residues. The CDR3 nucleotides read TGTGCCAGCAGCCAAGATTCCGCGGGAGCCCTTACCGGGGAGCTGTTTTTT. It translates to CASSQDSAGALTGELFF.

The rearrangement uses TRBV5-1 and TRBJ2-7; D is perhaps TRBD1 (5 bases). Trimming removed 4 bases from V and 4 bases from J, with 15 bases in between. The CDR3 is 14 amino acids. Looked up from germline, CDR1 is SGHRS and CDR2 is YFSETQ. The CDR3: CASSAIAQVYEQYF. As DNA, the CDR3 is TGCGCCAGCAGCGCCATTGCACAGGTATACGAGCAGTACTTC.

CDR3 bases: TGTGCCACCAGTGACACTTCCGACAGGGGCTACACCTTC. This encodes CATSDTSDRGYTF. The rearrangement links TRBV24-1 to TRBJ1-2, with D possibly matching TRBD1 (6 bases). Germline V gene sequence: CDR1 KGHDR, CDR2 SFDVKD. V gave up 4 bases and J gave up 8 bases, with 13 bases separating them. CDR3 size: 13 residues.

The chain couples TRBV4-2 to TRBJ2-1; 9 bases match TRBD2. Germline-derived CDR1 and CDR2 are LGHNA and YNFKEQ. The CDR3 is 15 amino acids. V gave up 1 base and J gave up 7 bases; unmatched junction bases: 5. CDR3 amino acids: CASSQGPSGMNEQFF. Written as DNA, the CDR3 is TGTGCCAGCAGCCAAGGCCCTAGCGGGATGAATGAGCAGTTCTTC.

The rearrangement joins TRBV6-6 to TRBJ2-7; D is perhaps TRBD1 (6 bases). With 6 bases removed from V and 0 bases from J, the gap between germline ends came to 12 bases. Germline V gene lookup returns CDR1 MNHNY and CDR2 SVGAGI (reference sequence). This CDR3 comprises 14 residues. The DNA of the CDR3 is TGTGCCAGCAGCCTTGACAGGCACTCCTACGAGCAGTACTTC. Translation: CASSLDRHSYEQYF.

CDR3 coding DNA: TGTGCCAGCAGCTTCGGACTAGCGGGACAAGAGACCCAGTACTTC. Residues: CASSFGLAGQETQYF. The chain joins TRBV13 to TRBJ2-5; 12 bases fit TRBD2. The V segment lost 3 bases and the J segment 2 bases; nucleotides outside the gene matches: 1. The length of the CDR3 is 15 residues. CDR1 and CDR2 from the germline V gene are PRHDT and FYEKMQ (reference sequence). The entire variable domain, with the rest obtained from reference TRBV13 and TRBJ2-5, is as follows: AAGVIQSPRHLIKEKRETATLKCYPIPRHDTVYWYQQGPGQDPQFLISFYEKMQSDKGSIPDRFSAQQFSDYHSELNMSSLELGDSALYFCASSFGLAGQETQYFGPGTRLLVL.

This clone is a singleton in its sample. This chain connects TRBV13 to TRBJ1-6, with 7 bases aligning to TRBD1. The germline gives CDR1 PRHDT, CDR2 FYEKMQ (reference sequence). The CDR3 loop spans 14 amino acids. The J segment lost 8 bases and the V segment lost 8 bases, leaving 9 bases of the junction unmatched. The CDR3 is CASGPGTVYSPLHF. CDR3 nucleotide sequence: TGTGCCAGCGGGCCTGGGACAGTCTATTCACCCCTCCACTTT.

The gene calls are TRBV4-1 and TRBJ1-1; unclear D gene. The CDR3 contains 13 residues. Looked up from germline, CDR1 is MGHRA and CDR2 is YSYEKL. The V end lost 1 base, the J end lost 5 bases, and 8 bases lay between the germline ends. The CDR3 DNA follows: TGCGCCAGCAGCCAAGTACGGGGAACTGAAGCTTTCTTT. It encodes CASSQVRGTEAFF.

This chain links TRBV28 with TRBJ2-3; 9 bases line up with TRBD2. Germline V lookup: CDR1 MDHEN, CDR2 SYDVKM. The CDR3 covers 15 residues. After removal of 8 bases from V and 7 bases from J, the junction contained 13 bases not matched to a gene. The CDR3 region has the DNA TGTGCCAGCTCCTCCCCGGCGGGAGGGCTATATACGCAGTATTTT. Its protein is CASSSPAGGLYTQYF.

The chain links TRBV19 to TRBJ1-5; maybe TRBD1 (5 bases). Trimming removed 5 bases at V and 0 bases at J, with 17 bases between. Per the germline V gene, CDR1 is LNHDA and CDR2 is SQIVND (reference sequence). This CDR3 contains 17 residues. Here the CDR3 DNA reads TGTGCCAGTAGTGCTACAGGCGGAATCTATAGCAATCAGCCCCAGCATTTT. It translates to CASSATGGIYSNQPQHF.

J is TRBJ2-5 and V is TRBV13, with a weak D call TRBD1 (5 bases). The length of the CDR3 is 12 residues. The germline V and J ends were trimmed by 5 bases and 9 bases, with 13 bases remaining between them. CDR1 and CDR2 from the germline V gene are PRHDT and FYEKMQ (reference sequence). The CDR3 loop is CASSPSLGPQYF. CDR3 bases: TGTGCCAGCAGCCCAAGTCTGGGGCCCCAGTACTTC.

This clone was found many times. The chain has TRBV19 and TRBJ1-5; 7 bases are shared with TRBD1. The CDR3 has 16 amino acids. Germline V lookup: CDR1 LNHDA, CDR2 SQIVND (reference sequence). J gave up 4 bases and V 7 bases, and 13 bases lay outside the gene matches. The CDR3 here is CASTLGGRGWNQPQHF. CDR3 bases: TGTGCCAGTACCCTGGGGGGCAGGGGGTGGAATCAGCCCCAGCATTTT.

This clone was picked up one time. The CDR3 DNA reads TGTGCCAGCAGCAAAAGACAGGGGCTCTTCTATGGCTACACCTTC. The encoded protein is CASSKRQGLFYGYTF. This sequence joins TRBV3-1 (or the pseudogene TRBV3-2) and TRBJ1-2, with 8 bases aligning to TRBD1. The V segment lost 5 bases and the J segment 4 bases; nucleotides outside the gene matches: 9. From germline, CDR1 is LGHDT and CDR2 YNNKEL (reference sequence). This CDR3 is built from 15 residues.

This clone was found a few times. This sequence joins TRBV19 and TRBJ2-7; D is unresolved. The CDR3 length is 13 residues. V lost 4 bases and J 4 bases, leaving 11 bases between the germline ends. CDR1 is LNHDA, CDR2 SQIVND, per germline (reference sequence). The CDR3 reads CASSNAPRYEQYF. The CDR3 coding sequence is TGTGCCAGTAGTAATGCCCCCAGGTACGAGCAGTACTTC.

This clone appeared a single time. The chain is built from TRBV11-2 and TRBJ2-1, with D hard to call. V was trimmed by 1 base and J by 0 bases, leaving 7 bases between them. Germline values: CDR1 SGHAT, CDR2 FQNNGV. The CDR3 extends over 15 amino acids. CDR3 region: CASSLVGSSYNEQFF. CDR3 nucleotide sequence: TGTGCCAGCAGCTTAGTTGGCAGCTCCTACAATGAGCAGTTCTTC.

This clone was recorded once. The chain has TRBV10-3 and TRBJ2-1; 9 positions agree with TRBD2. CDR3 length: 15 residues. Trimming cost V 4 bases and J 7 bases; bases outside gene matches: 8. CDR1 is ENHRY, CDR2 SYGVKD, per germline. CDR3 in DNA: TGTGCCATCAGTGGTACTAGCGGGCCAGGAAATGAGCAGTTCTTC. Translated, it gives CAISGTSGPGNEQFF.